The clone carrying this T cell receptor (beta chain) occurred a few times. Its target is unknown. Sequenced by immunoSEQ multiplex PCR; TCRdb stores in-frame clones only, minus some. This sample yields roughly 56,000 clones, of which approximately 80% are seen a single time; more than 3% belongs to the top ten. The entry originates in a study of early stage breast cancer tumors. This CDR3 has 12 residues. Germline CDR1 reads GTSNPN; CDR2 reads SVGIG (reference sequence). Trimming stripped 5 bases from V and 2 bases from J, with 9 bases between. Study-level points and caveats: Unsorted bulk genomic DNA sequencing lacked pairing and functional marker data. Most shared enriched TCRB sequences were commonly generated ones.

This rearrangement joins TRBV30 to TRBJ1-2; weak D call: TRBD1 (6 bases). What was sequenced was blood. This sequence was found in a person aged 25 to 40 with breast cancer. As DNA, the CDR3 is TGTGCCTGGGGACAGTGGAACTATGGCTACACCTTC. Its translation: CAWGQWNYGYTF.